This T cell receptor (beta chain) was recorded in a study of T cell responses to AZD1222 COVID-19 vaccine. Overall study findings and caveats: Baseline antibody screening turned up just a handful of seropositive AZD1222 recipients. No repertoire was sampled before or during the peak T cell response, only after it. The donors showed a predominance of white British ancestry and of females, with possible underestimation of clonal diversity. Unmutated variant regions are reportedly the target of nearly half of TCRs that are spike-specific.

This clone was recorded a few times. The antigen is not known. Libraries were prepared by immunoSEQ multiplex PCR; TCRdb keeps only in-frame clonotypes and omits some of them. The profile covers 90,000 or so clones, with 89% appearing a single time and over 2% taken by the ten largest. In germline, CDR1 is SGHTA, CDR2 FQGNSA. V lost 6 bases, J lost 7 bases, and 15 bases lay in between. The CDR3 runs to 13 residues. This sequence joins TRBV7-2 and TRBJ1-2; a possible D gene is TRBD1 (6 bases). The source is an adult in good health. Sequenced here: peripheral blood, sampled on day 0 of AZD1222 vaccination. In nucleotides, the CDR3 is TGTGCCAGCAGATCGACAGGAGCTGTTGGCTACACCTTC. This sequence encodes CASRSTGAVGYTF.